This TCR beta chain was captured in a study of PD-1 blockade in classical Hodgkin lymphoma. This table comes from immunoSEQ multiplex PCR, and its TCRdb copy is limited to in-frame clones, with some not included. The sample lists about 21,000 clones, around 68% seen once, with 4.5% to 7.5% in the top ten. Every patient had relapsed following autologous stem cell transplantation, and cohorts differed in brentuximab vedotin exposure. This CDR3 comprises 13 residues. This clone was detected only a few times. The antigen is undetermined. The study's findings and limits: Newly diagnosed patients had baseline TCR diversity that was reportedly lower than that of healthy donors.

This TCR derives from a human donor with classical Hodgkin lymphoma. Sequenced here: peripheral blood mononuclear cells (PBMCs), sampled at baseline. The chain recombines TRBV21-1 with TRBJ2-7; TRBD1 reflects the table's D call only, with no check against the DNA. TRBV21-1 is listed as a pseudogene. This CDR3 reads CASSTRGQGEQYF. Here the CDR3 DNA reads TGTGCCAGCAGCACCCGGGGACAGGGCGAGCAGTACTTC.